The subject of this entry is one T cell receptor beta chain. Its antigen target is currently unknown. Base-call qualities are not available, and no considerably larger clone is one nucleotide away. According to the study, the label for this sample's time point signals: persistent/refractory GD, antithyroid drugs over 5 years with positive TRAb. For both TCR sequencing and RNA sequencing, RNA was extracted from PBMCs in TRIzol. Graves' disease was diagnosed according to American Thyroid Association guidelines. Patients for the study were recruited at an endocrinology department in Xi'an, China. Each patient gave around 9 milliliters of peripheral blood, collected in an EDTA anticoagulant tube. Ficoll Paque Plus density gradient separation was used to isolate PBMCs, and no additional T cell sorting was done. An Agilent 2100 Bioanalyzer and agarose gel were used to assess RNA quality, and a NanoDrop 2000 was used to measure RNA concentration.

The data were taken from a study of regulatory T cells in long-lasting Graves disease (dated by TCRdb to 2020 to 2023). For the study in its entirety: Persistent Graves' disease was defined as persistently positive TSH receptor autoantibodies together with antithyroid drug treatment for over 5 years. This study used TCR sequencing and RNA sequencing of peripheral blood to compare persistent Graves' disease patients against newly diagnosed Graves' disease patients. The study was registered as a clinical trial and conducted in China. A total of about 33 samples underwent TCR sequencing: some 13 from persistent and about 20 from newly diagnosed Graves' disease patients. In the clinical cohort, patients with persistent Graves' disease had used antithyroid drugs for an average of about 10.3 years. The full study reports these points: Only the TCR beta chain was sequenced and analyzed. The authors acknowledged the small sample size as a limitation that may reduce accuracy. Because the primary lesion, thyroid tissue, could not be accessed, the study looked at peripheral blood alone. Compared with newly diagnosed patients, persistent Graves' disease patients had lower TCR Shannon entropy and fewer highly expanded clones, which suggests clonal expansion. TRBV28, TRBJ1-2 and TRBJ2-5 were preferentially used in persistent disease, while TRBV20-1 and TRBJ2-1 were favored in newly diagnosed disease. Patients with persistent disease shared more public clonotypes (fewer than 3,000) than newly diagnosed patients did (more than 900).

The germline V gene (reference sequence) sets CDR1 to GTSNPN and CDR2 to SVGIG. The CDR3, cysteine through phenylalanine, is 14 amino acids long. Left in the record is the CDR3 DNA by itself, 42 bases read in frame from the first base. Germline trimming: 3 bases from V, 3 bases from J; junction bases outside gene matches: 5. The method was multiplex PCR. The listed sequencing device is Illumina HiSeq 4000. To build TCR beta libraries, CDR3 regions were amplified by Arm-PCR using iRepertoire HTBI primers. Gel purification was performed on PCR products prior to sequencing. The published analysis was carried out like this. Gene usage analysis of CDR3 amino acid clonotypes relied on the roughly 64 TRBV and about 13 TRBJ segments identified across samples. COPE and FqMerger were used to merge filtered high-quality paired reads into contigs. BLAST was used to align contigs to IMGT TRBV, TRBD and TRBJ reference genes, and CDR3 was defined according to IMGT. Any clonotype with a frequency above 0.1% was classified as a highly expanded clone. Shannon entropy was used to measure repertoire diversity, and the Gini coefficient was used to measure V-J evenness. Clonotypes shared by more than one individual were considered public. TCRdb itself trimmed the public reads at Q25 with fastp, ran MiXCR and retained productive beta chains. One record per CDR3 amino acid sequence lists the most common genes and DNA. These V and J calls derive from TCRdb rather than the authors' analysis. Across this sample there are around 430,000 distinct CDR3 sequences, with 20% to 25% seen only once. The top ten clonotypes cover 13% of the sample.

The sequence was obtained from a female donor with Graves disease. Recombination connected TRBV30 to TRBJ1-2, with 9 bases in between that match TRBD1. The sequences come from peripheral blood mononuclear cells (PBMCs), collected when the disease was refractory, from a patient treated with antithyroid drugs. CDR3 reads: CAWRRQGGDYGYTF. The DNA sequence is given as TGTGCCTGGAGGAGACAGGGGGGCGACTATGGCTACACCTTC.